One and the same sample provided the 7 T cell receptor beta chains below, sequenced in a study of shared clonotypes between healthy human individuals. Here immunoSEQ multiplex PCR was the method, and the copy in TCRdb shows in-frame clones only, minus some. This sample has millions of clones, with approximately 93% found just once. What was sequenced was naive CD4+ T cells from PBMCs. This sample's subset: CD45RA+ positively selected. These receptors all come from a man aged 18-30 years in good health. Some clones in this sample may be carry-over from other donors' samples.

The V and J genes are TRBV28 and TRBJ1-2; 7 bases are a match to TRBD1. After removal of 5 bases from V and 5 bases from J, the junction contained 14 bases not matched to a gene. The CDR3 is 16 residues long. Germline V CDR1 and CDR2: MDHEN, SYDVKM. The CDR3 DNA is TGTGCCAGCAGTGGACCGACAGGGACGGGACCTTATGGCTACACCTTC. The encoded protein is CASSGPTGTGPYGYTF.

The chain links TRBV27 to TRBJ2-3; D possibly matches TRBD1 or TRBD2 (5 bases each). V lost 7 bases, J lost 4 bases, and 18 bases lay in between. Germline values: CDR1 MNHEY, CDR2 SMNVEV (reference sequence). This CDR3 has 15 amino acids. The CDR3 region is CASTTDSSGPDTQYF. In DNA, the CDR3 is TGTGCCAGCACCACGGACTCCTCGGGGCCAGATACGCAGTATTTT.

This rearrangement joins TRBV6-5 to TRBJ2-7; the D is unclear. V was pared by 2 bases and J by 7 bases, with 9 bases between. There are 12 residues in the CDR3. Looked up from germline, CDR1 is MNHEY and CDR2 is SVGAGI. The CDR3 is CASSYGGREQYF. CDR3 DNA: TGTGCCAGCAGTTACGGCGGAAGGGAGCAGTACTTC.

The chain recombines TRBV7-9 with TRBJ2-3; 9 bases fit TRBD2. The CDR3 extends over 16 amino acids. Germline V gene sequence: CDR1 SEHNR, CDR2 FQNEAQ (reference sequence). The V gene end was trimmed by 3 bases and the J gene end by 8 bases; junction bases not matched to a gene: 12. The CDR3 sequence is CASSFTWTSEQRTQYF. CDR3 bases: TGTGCCAGCAGCTTTACTTGGACTAGCGAACAGCGTACGCAGTATTTT.

The chain joins TRBV2 to TRBJ2-3, with D perhaps matching TRBD2 (6 bases). The CDR3 length is 16 residues. Germline V gene lookup returns CDR1 SNHLY and CDR2 FYNNEI. V lost 4 bases and J 2 bases, leaving 16 bases between the germline ends. The CDR3 sequence is CASSVLTGASTDTQYF. The CDR3 DNA reads TGTGCCAGCAGTGTTCTTACGGGAGCCTCCACAGATACGCAGTATTTT.

This chain connects TRBV7-2 to TRBJ2-7, with D possibly being TRBD2 (6 bases). The germline V gene encodes CDR1 SGHTA and CDR2 FQGNSA. Trimming took off 3 bases at V and 6 bases at J, with 12 bases between the two ends. The CDR3 has 13 amino acids. For the CDR3, the DNA is TGTGCCAGCAGCTTCGGGGGATATAGCGAGCAGTACTTC. It translates to CASSFGGYSEQYF.

This clone was detected a few times. The V gene is TRBV5-4, the J gene TRBJ1-4, with 10 positions matching TRBD1. Unmatched junction bases numbered 5, after V lost 4 bases and J lost 8 bases. This CDR3 has 14 residues. Germline assignment: CDR1 SGHNT and CDR2 YYREEE (reference sequence). CDR3 sequence (DNA): TGTGCCAGCAGCACCCGACAGGGGGCCGAAAAACTGTTTTTT. Amino acid sequence: CASSTRQGAEKLFF.